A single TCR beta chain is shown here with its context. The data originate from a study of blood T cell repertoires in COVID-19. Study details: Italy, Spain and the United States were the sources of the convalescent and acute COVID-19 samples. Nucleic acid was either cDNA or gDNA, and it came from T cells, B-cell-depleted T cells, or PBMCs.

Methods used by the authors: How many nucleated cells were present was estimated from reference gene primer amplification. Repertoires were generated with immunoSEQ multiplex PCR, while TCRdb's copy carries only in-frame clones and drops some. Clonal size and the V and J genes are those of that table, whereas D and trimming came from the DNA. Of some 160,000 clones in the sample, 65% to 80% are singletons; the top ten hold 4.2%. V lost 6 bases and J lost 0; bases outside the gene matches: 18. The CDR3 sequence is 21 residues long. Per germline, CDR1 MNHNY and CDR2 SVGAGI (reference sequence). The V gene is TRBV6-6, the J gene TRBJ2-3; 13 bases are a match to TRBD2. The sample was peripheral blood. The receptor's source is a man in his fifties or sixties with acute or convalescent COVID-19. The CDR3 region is CASSLTSRGLAGDLSTDTQYF. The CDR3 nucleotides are TGTGCCAGCAGCCTAACTTCCCGAGGACTAGCGGGAGACCTGAGCACAGATACGCAGTATTTT.